This entry lists 12 T cell receptor beta chains sequenced from one sample in a study of T cells in narcolepsy (dated by TCRdb to 2017 to 2018). Library preparation was by the immunoSEQ multiplex PCR assay. This is the immuneACCESS table as TCRdb keeps it, with only in-frame sequences that have V and J called. A part of the clones is gone; compared with another copy, unresolved V genes explain less than half, and the rest is unexplained. This sample comprises about 40,000 clones, approximately 88% of them detected only once. The ten biggest clones cover more than 0.9% of the sample. Sequencing was done on a sample of CD45RA- memory CD4+ T cells from PBMCs. The cell subset or site label, as the study defines it: memory T cells sorted ex vivo from peripheral blood. These receptors were taken from a human donor with narcolepsy.

The chain employs TRBV2 and TRBJ2-2; the match to TRBD2 covers 12 bases. Germline CDR1 and CDR2: SNHLY and FYNNEI. V shed 7 bases and J 1 base; nucleotides not matched to a gene: 10. CDR3 size: 18 residues. The CDR3 DNA is TGTGCCAGCACCAAAGGGCTAGCGGGGGGGCAGAACACCGGGGAGCTGTTTTTT. Translation gives CASTKGLAGGQNTGELFF.

This clone was seen once. The chain is built from TRBV19 and TRBJ2-7; TRBD2 might be the D (5 bases). Between the trimmed V and J ends, which lost 11 bases and 4 bases, there was a span of 21 bases. The CDR3 length is 14 residues. Germline CDR1 LNHDA, CDR2 SQIVND (reference sequence). Here the CDR3 reads CAFPPRAVRYEQYF. The CDR3 bases are TGTGCCTTCCCCCCACGAGCGGTCCGGTACGAGCAGTACTTC.

This chain joins TRBV6-1 and TRBJ2-1; 13 nucleotides line up with TRBD2. The CDR3 covers 17 residues. The germline CDR1 and CDR2 sequences are MNHNS and SASEGT. Trimming removed 4 bases from V and 5 bases from J; junction bases left unmatched: 8. Here the CDR3 DNA reads TGTGCCAGCAGTGGAGGACTAGCGGGAGAATGGCACAATGAGCAGTTCTTC. It is translated as CASSGGLAGEWHNEQFF.

The chain joins TRBV6-5 to TRBJ1-2, with D perhaps matching TRBD1 (5 bases). This CDR3 contains 15 residues. Germline values: CDR1 MNHEY, CDR2 SVGAGI. V lost 6 bases and J lost 8, with 22 bases in between. CDR3 in amino acids: CASSERGGKNGGYTF. In DNA, the CDR3 is TGTGCCAGCAGCGAAAGGGGCGGGAAGAATGGAGGCTACACCTTC.

The chain links TRBV6-1 to TRBJ2-1, with D hard to call. The germline V and J ends were trimmed by 0 bases and 5 bases, with 2 bases remaining between them. The CDR3 contains 12 residues. Germline CDR1 and CDR2: MNHNS and SASEGT. CDR3 residues: CASSEADNEQFF. The CDR3 region has the DNA TGTGCCAGCAGTGAAGCAGACAATGAGCAGTTCTTC.

This clone was recorded a few times. The chain carries TRBV2 and TRBJ1-4, with D tentatively TRBD1 (6 bases). CDR1 is SNHLY, CDR2 FYNNEI, per germline. Between the trimmed V and J ends, which lost 4 bases and 3 bases, there was a span of 15 bases. CDR3 length: 16 amino acids. CDR3 in DNA: TGTGCCAGCAGTGGCTCGTTGGGGGCCGCTAATGAAAAACTGTTTTTT. Residues: CASSGSLGAANEKLFF.

This clone has just one count. J is TRBJ1-2 and V is TRBV2; D not resolved. Trimming stripped 3 bases from V and 2 bases from J, with 22 bases between. The CDR3 is 18 amino acids. Germline-derived CDR1 and CDR2 are SNHLY and FYNNEI. The CDR3 spells CASSEGGGLSGANYGYTF. The CDR3 region has the DNA TGTGCCAGCAGTGAGGGCGGAGGCTTAAGTGGTGCCAACTATGGCTACACCTTC.

The chain links TRBV6-5 to TRBJ1-5; D may be TRBD1 (6 bases). Germline V CDR1 and CDR2: MNHEY, SVGAGI. Trimming took off 4 bases at V and 1 base at J, with 11 bases between the two ends. The CDR3 sequence is 15 residues long. Here the CDR3 reads CASSSYRESNQPQHF. Here the CDR3 DNA reads TGTGCCAGCAGTTCCTACAGGGAAAGCAATCAGCCCCAGCATTTT.

The V call is TRBV5-4, the J call TRBJ2-5, with 7 positions matching TRBD1. Germline V gene sequence: CDR1 SGHNT, CDR2 YYREEE (reference sequence). There are 13 residues in the CDR3. V shed 5 bases and J 2 bases; nucleotides not matched to a gene: 3. CDR3 coding DNA: TGTGCCAGCAGACCACAGGGGCAAGAGACCCAGTACTTC. Translation gives CASRPQGQETQYF.

The chain has TRBV9 and TRBJ2-3; TRBD2 matches 9 bases. The CDR3 spans 15 residues. Germline CDR1 is SGDLS and CDR2 is YYNGEE. V was pared by 3 bases and J by 3 bases, with 5 bases of the junction left unmatched. The CDR3 region is CASSDLAGRTDTQYF. The CDR3 DNA reads as TGTGCCAGCAGCGACCTAGCGGGGAGGACAGATACGCAGTATTTT.

In regard to this clone: An end of the junction does not agree with germline; a read error may underlie this. This chain joins TRBV7-3 and TRBJ2-5; the match to TRBD2 covers 9 bases. The CDR3 contains 15 residues. CDR1 and CDR2 (germline): SGHTA, FQGTGA. The CDR3 sequence is CASSDSGGPQETRYF. As DNA, the CDR3 is TGTGCCAGCAGTGACAGCGGGGGGCCCCAGGAGACCCGGTACTTC.

The chain employs TRBV6-5 and TRBJ1-2, with a weak D call TRBD1 (5 bases). This CDR3 has 12 residues. The V and J ends lost 4 bases and 12 bases respectively, with 15 bases between them. CDR1 is MNHEY and CDR2 is SVGAGI in the germline V gene. The CDR3 sequence: CASSSYGGIHTF. CDR3 in DNA: TGTGCCAGCAGTTCATATGGGGGTATTCACACCTTC.